Below, 17 T cell receptor beta chains from the same sample are listed, as sequenced in a study of T cell responses to AZD1222 COVID-19 vaccine. The assay was immunoSEQ multiplex PCR, and TCRdb's table has in-frame clones only and misses some. The sample consists of about 130,000 clones, about 90% of them appearing once. The sample here was peripheral blood, taken on day 0 of AZD1222 vaccination. Receptors were obtained from an adult in good health.

The CDR3 region has the DNA TGTGCCAGCAGCAAAAGGCGGGTAGTACCACCTTTTGGGGATGAGCAGTTCTTC. Its translation is CASSKRRVVPPFGDEQFF. V usage is TRBV21-1 and J usage is TRBJ2-1; the table names TRBD2, a call not compared with the DNA. TRBV21-1 is deemed a pseudogene. The CDR3 totals 18 residues.

The V gene is TRBV2, the J gene TRBJ2-3; D possibly corresponds to TRBD2 (6 bases). V lost 8 bases and J lost 3, with 15 bases in between. Per germline, CDR1 SNHLY and CDR2 FYNNEI. The CDR3 loop spans 14 amino acids. CDR3 loop: CASAPGLVTDTQYF. DNA for the CDR3: TGTGCCAGCGCGCCGGGACTCGTAACAGATACGCAGTATTTT.

This chain joins TRBV5-1 and TRBJ2-3, with 9 bases fitting TRBD2. Per germline, CDR1 SGHRS and CDR2 YFSETQ. The CDR3 is 15 amino acids. With 5 bases clipped from V and 0 bases from J, the junction kept 4 bases outside the gene matches. CDR3 sequence (DNA): TGCGCCAGCAGTTTCCTAGCGGGGAGCACAGATACGCAGTATTTT. Protein: CASSFLAGSTDTQYF. The variable domain in full, completed from reference TRBV5-1 and TRBJ2-3, reads KAGVTQTPRYLIKTRGQQVTLSCSPISGHRSVSWYQQTPGQGLQFLFEYFSETQRNKGNFPGRFSGRQFSNSRSEMNVSTLELGDSALYLCASSFLAGSTDTQYFGPGTRLTVL.

The V gene is TRBV3-1 (or the pseudogene TRBV3-2), the J gene TRBJ1-2; D might be TRBD1 (5 bases). The CDR3 is 16 amino acids. Between the trimmed V and J ends, which lost 1 base and 8 bases, there was a span of 20 bases. The germline gives CDR1 LGHDT, CDR2 YNNKEL (reference sequence). CDR3: CASSQGILRRGGGYTF. The CDR3 nucleotides read TGTGCCAGCAGCCAAGGTATTTTAAGGAGGGGAGGCGGCTACACCTTC.

The V gene is TRBV6-6, the J gene TRBJ1-1; 7 positions match TRBD1. The CDR3 extends over 14 amino acids. Germline values: CDR1 MNHNY, CDR2 SVGAGI (reference sequence). V was pared by 6 bases and J by 2 bases, with 6 bases of the junction left unmatched. Here the CDR3 reads CASSLRDSNTEAFF. The CDR3, as DNA: TGTGCCAGCAGCCTCCGGGACAGTAACACTGAAGCTTTCTTT.

The chain uses TRBV10-1 and TRBJ1-2; no clear D. The CDR3 is 12 amino acids. CDR1 and CDR2 (germline): WNHNN, SYGVQD (reference sequence). Trimming cost V 10 bases and J 2 bases, with 11 bases left between them. CDR3 nucleotides: TGCGCCACTTCGACGGACAACTATGGCTACACCTTC. As protein: CATSTDNYGYTF.

The chain employs TRBV9 and TRBJ2-3, with unresolved D. This CDR3 is built from 15 residues. The V end lost 3 bases, the J end lost 4 bases, and 15 bases lay between the germline ends. CDR1 is SGDLS, CDR2 YYNGEE, per germline. CDR3 in DNA: TGTGCCAGCAGCGCGGAAGGGATAAGATCAGATACGCAGTATTTT. This codes for CASSAEGIRSDTQYF.

The CDR3 nucleotides are TGTGCCAGCTCACTTCCGGGACGGCCGAACACCGGGGAGCTGTTTTTT. Residues: CASSLPGRPNTGELFF. The chain recombines TRBV18 with TRBJ2-2; TRBD1 or TRBD2 may be the D gene (5 bases each). This CDR3 has 16 residues. V was trimmed by 4 bases and J by 0 bases, leaving 12 bases between them. CDR1 KGHSH and CDR2 LQKENI come from the germline V gene.

The chain couples TRBV3-1 (or the pseudogene TRBV3-2) to TRBJ2-3; D unclear. The germline gives CDR1 LGHDT, CDR2 YNNKEL (reference sequence). The V end was cut by 1 base, the J end by 0 bases, with 11 bases between. This CDR3 spans 16 amino acids. CDR3 amino acids: CASSQVSHGSTDTQYF. The CDR3 bases are TGTGCCAGCAGCCAAGTAAGCCACGGGAGCACAGATACGCAGTATTTT.

The V and J genes are TRBV5-1 and TRBJ1-2, with D unclear. This CDR3 has 12 residues. The germline CDR1 and CDR2 sequences are SGHRS and YFSETQ. The germline V and J ends were trimmed by 3 bases and 4 bases, with 7 bases remaining between them. The CDR3 bases are TGCGCCAGCAGCTCTGACGGCTATGGCTACACCTTC. As protein: CASSSDGYGYTF. The whole variable domain, filled in from reference TRBV5-1 and TRBJ1-2, reads KAGVTQTPRYLIKTRGQQVTLSCSPISGHRSVSWYQQTPGQGLQFLFEYFSETQRNKGNFPGRFSGRQFSNSRSEMNVSTLELGDSALYLCASSSDGYGYTFGSGTRLTVV.

The J gene is TRBJ1-5, the V gene TRBV6-5; 8 nucleotides align to TRBD1. The CDR3 covers 14 residues. V lost 6 bases, J lost 6 bases, and 7 bases stayed unmatched. The germline V gene has CDR1 MNHEY and CDR2 SVGAGI. In DNA form, the CDR3 reads TGTGCCAGCAGACCGACAGGGGTTGGTCAGCCCCAGCATTTT. It is translated as CASRPTGVGQPQHF.

The genes are TRBV2 and TRBJ1-5; D unresolved. The V end lost 6 bases, the J end lost 0 bases, and 3 bases lay between the germline ends. There are 12 residues in the CDR3. Germline values: CDR1 SNHLY, CDR2 FYNNEI. CDR3 coding DNA: TGTGCCAGCAGAAATAGCAATCAGCCCCAGCATTTT. Translation: CASRNSNQPQHF.

The chain uses TRBV11-2 and TRBJ1-1; 8 nucleotides match TRBD1. This CDR3 region has 14 residues. Looked up from germline, CDR1 is SGHAT and CDR2 is FQNNGV. J gave up 7 bases and V 4 bases, and 8 bases lay outside the gene matches. The CDR3 nucleotides are TGTGCCAGCAGCTCCCTACAGGGGGGGTATGAAGCTTTCTTT. Its protein product is CASSSLQGGYEAFF.

V and J are TRBV11-1 and TRBJ2-2, with D perhaps TRBD2 (5 bases). The CDR3 is made up of 14 amino acids. With 3 bases removed from V and 5 bases from J, the gap between germline ends came to 10 bases. From germline, CDR1 is SGHAT and CDR2 FQDESV (reference sequence). DNA of the CDR3: TGTGCCAGCAGCTTTACTCGGGGAACCGGGGAGCTGTTTTTT. Encoded protein: CASSFTRGTGELFF. The variable domain in full, completed from reference TRBV11-1 and TRBJ2-2, reads EAEVAQSPRYKITEKSQAVAFWCDPISGHATLYWYRQILGQGPELLVQFQDESVVDDSQLPKDRFSAERLKGVDSTLKIQPAELGDSAMYLCASSFTRGTGELFFGEGSRLTVL.

The chain is built from TRBV18 and TRBJ2-7; TRBD1 agrees at 7 bases. CDR1 is KGHSH and CDR2 is LQKENI in the germline V gene. The V segment lost 5 bases and the J segment 1 base; nucleotides outside the gene matches: 5. This CDR3 comprises 14 residues. The CDR3 protein is CASSMGQPSYEQYF. The CDR3 coding sequence is TGTGCCAGCTCAATGGGACAGCCGTCCTACGAGCAGTACTTC.

CDR3 loop: CASSQTSGTRRYEQYF. CDR3 nucleotide sequence: TGTGCCAGCAGCCAAACATCCGGGACTAGGCGCTACGAGCAGTACTTC. The chain employs TRBV3-1 (or the pseudogene TRBV3-2) and TRBJ2-7; TRBD2 aligns across 8 bases. From germline, CDR1 is LGHDT and CDR2 YNNKEL (reference sequence). The CDR3 extends over 16 amino acids. Losses at the gene ends were 2 bases for V and 3 bases for J; bases not matched to a gene: 9.

The V and J genes are TRBV19 and TRBJ1-1, with TRBD1 identical over 10 bases. Germline CDR1 is LNHDA and CDR2 is SQIVND (reference sequence). The V segment lost 3 bases and the J segment 6 bases; nucleotides outside the gene matches: 4. The CDR3 is made up of 14 amino acids. The CDR3 loop is CASSIGDRGAEAFF. CDR3 DNA: TGTGCCAGTAGTATCGGGGACAGGGGTGCTGAAGCTTTCTTT. Supplemented by reference TRBV19 and TRBJ1-1, the full variable domain reads DGGITQSPKYLFRKEGQNVTLSCEQNLNHDAMYWYRQDPGQGLRLIYYSQIVNDFQKGDIAEGYSVSREKKESFPLTVTSAQKNPTAFYLCASSIGDRGAEAFFGQGTRLTVV.